The clone carrying this TCR beta chain was detected many times. What it binds is not known. MiXCR, applied by TCRdb to the reads, yields one record per CDR3 protein. The repertoire holds 480,000 or so distinct CDR3 sequences, with roughly 10% as singletons. The CDR3 runs to 15 residues. Between the trimmed V and J ends, which lost 2 bases and 4 bases, there was a span of 11 bases. CDR1 is KGHSH and CDR2 is LQKENI in the germline V gene. The sample belongs to a study of T cell repertoires in cytomegalovirus infection. About the study: Carrying CMV and the relevant HLA type showed in public TCR beta signatures.

Study-wide findings and caveats: CMV-specific HLA-C-restricted TCR beta clonotypes dominated the ex vivo response. Adding up the frequency of public TCR beta families identified people who carried CMV plus the relevant HLA.

The sequence was collected from a human donor in good health (CMV status not recorded). Some clones in this sample may be carry-over from other donors' samples. V usage is TRBV18 and J usage is TRBJ2-2; maybe TRBD2 (6 bases). Sample: PBMCs. Here the CDR3 reads CASSPTIGGTGELFF. In DNA, the CDR3 is TGTGCCAGCTCACCAACGATCGGGGGCACCGGGGAGCTGTTTTTT.